The 3 T cell receptor beta chains listed next were all sequenced from one sample in a study of radiation and T cells in renal cell carcinoma (TCRdb year 2020). The library was generated by the immunoSEQ multiplex PCR assay. What TCRdb holds here is the immuneACCESS table cut down to in-frame rearrangements. Part of the clones is not present; checked against another copy, under half of the missing clones reflect an unresolved V gene, and the others are unexplained. This sample comprises about 120,000 clones, over 75% of them detected only once. The ten largest clones represent roughly 5.9% of the sample. In light of the paper, this sample's time point label describes: blood 2 weeks post-SBRT. Sample treatment or condition, as interpreted from the label and publication: 15 Gy SBRT to primary tumor, nephrectomy 4 weeks later. Here the sequenced sample was blood, taken from a patient whose treatment included radiotherapy and nephrectomy. The receptors stem from a man aged 50 to 59 with renal cell carcinoma.

This chain links TRBV5-1 with TRBJ2-1, with D tentatively TRBD1 (5 bases). Germline loops: CDR1 SGHRS, CDR2 YFSETQ. This CDR3 is built from 15 residues. Trimming stripped 0 bases from V and 6 bases from J, with 13 bases between. Here the CDR3 DNA reads TGCGCCAGCAGCTTGGCCGATCCAGGGTTCAATGAGCAGTTCTTC. Protein product: CASSLADPGFNEQFF. Combining the CDR3 with reference TRBV5-1 and TRBJ2-1 gives the whole variable domain KAGVTQTPRYLIKTRGQQVTLSCSPISGHRSVSWYQQTPGQGLQFLFEYFSETQRNKGNFPGRFSGRQFSNSRSEMNVSTLELGDSALYLCASSLADPGFNEQFFGPGTRLTVL.

The chain couples TRBV7-2 to TRBJ1-2, with D perhaps matching TRBD1 (5 bases). The CDR3 runs to 13 residues. Deletions cut 4 bases from V and 6 bases from J, with 12 bases between. Germline CDR1 is SGHTA and CDR2 is FQGNSA. The CDR3 DNA follows: TGTGCCAGCAGCTATGCAGGGAAGGATGGCTACACCTTC. The encoded protein is CASSYAGKDGYTF. Using reference TRBV7-2 and TRBJ1-2 for the parts outside the CDR3, the full variable domain is GAGVSQSPSNKVTEKGKDVELRCDPISGHTALYWYRQSLGQGLEFLIYFQGNSAPDKSGLPSDRFSAERTGGSVSTLTIQRTQQEDSAVYLCASSYAGKDGYTFGSGTRLTVV.

V is TRBV7-2 and J is TRBJ2-7, with 11 bases identical to TRBD2. Germline V gene sequence: CDR1 SGHTA, CDR2 FQGNSA. After removal of 5 bases from V and 3 bases from J, the junction contained 6 bases not matched to a gene. The CDR3 is made up of 15 amino acids. The chain's CDR3 is CASSILAGGHYEQYF. CDR3 nucleotides: TGTGCCAGCAGCATCCTAGCGGGGGGCCACTACGAGCAGTACTTC.